This record covers a single T cell receptor (beta chain). This clone was seen only a few times. No cognate antigen has been identified for it. Base qualities are not provided; no much larger clone lies one nucleotide away. V is clipped by 3 bases and J by 4 bases, and the sequence between their germline boundaries is 14 bases long. CDR1 is given as LNHNV and CDR2 as YYDKDF, both from the germline V gene (reference sequence). Measured from the cysteine to the phenylalanine, the CDR3 is 15 residues long. The entry retains the CDR3 DNA only, 45 bases that are in frame from base 1. The data originate from a study of tumour-infiltrating T cells in Burkitt lymphoma (dated by TCRdb to the early 2020s). With respect to the entire study: All epidemiological subtypes of Burkitt lymphoma were represented among the approximately 88 patients who made up the cohort. When TCR repertoire data were correlated with clinical outcome, productive clonality turned out to predict both overall and progression-free survival, independent of established prognosticators, age at diagnosis among them. Broader findings and caveats from the paper: Numerous Burkitt lymphoma patients were found to share several public clonotypes, a finding suggesting shared tumour neoantigen selection that is absent from diffuse large B-cell lymphoma.

The library was made by the immunoSEQ multiplex PCR assay. Imported from immuneACCESS, the table was reduced by TCRdb to in-frame sequences with V and J called. These copies leave out some clones; in studies compared against another copy, an unresolved V gene accounts for under half, and the cause of the remainder is not known. In all, the sample holds around 48,000 clones, and about a third of those were seen once. The leading ten clones occupy roughly 2.8% of the sample. The TCR originated in a human donor with Burkitt lymphoma. Recombination joined TRBV15 with TRBJ2-3, with the D gene too uncertain to name. Sample: tumor tissue. The base sequence is TGTGCCACCAGCAGCCAGAGCGTCGGGTCAGATACGCAGTATTTT. Its translation is CATSSQSVGSDTQYF.